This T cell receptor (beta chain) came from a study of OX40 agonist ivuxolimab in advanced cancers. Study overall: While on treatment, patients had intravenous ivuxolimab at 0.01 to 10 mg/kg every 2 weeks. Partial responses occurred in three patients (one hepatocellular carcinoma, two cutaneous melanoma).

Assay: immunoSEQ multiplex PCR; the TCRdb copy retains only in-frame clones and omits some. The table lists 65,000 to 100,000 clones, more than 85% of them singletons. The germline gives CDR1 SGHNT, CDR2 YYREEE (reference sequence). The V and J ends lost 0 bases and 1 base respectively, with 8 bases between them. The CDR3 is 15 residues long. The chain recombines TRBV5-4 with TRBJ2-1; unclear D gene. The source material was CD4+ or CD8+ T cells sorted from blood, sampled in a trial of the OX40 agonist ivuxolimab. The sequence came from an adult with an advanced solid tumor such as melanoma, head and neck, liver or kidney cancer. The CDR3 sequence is CASSLDLPSYNEQFF. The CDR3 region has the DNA TGTGCCAGCAGCTTGGACTTGCCTTCCTACAATGAGCAGTTCTTC.